This TCR beta chain was identified in a study of glioma-infiltrating T cells. Germline V gives CDR1 LGHDT, CDR2 YNNKEL (reference sequence). The CDR3 has 14 residues. Trimming stripped 0 bases from V and 0 bases from J, with 4 bases between. The sample holds many counts of this clonotype. What it binds is not known. Using RNA template, CDR3s of TCR alpha and beta were amplified with iRepertoire arm-PCR. A single record per CDR3 protein comes from TCRdb applying MiXCR to the multiplex PCR reads. The table has some 4,200 distinct CDR3 sequences, approximately 24% seen once. Study-wide results and caveats: Above-expected tissue-blood divergence occurred in all gliomas, most in low-grade ones.

This clonotype originated in a human donor with low-grade glioma or glioblastoma, undergoing nonglioma brain surgery, or in good health (not recorded which). The V call is TRBV3-1, the J call TRBJ2-3, with D unclear. Sample: glioma tissue, nonneoplastic brain tissue, or PBMCs (not recorded which). The CDR3 DNA follows: TGTGCCAGCAGCCAAGAGACTAGCACAGATACGCAGTATTTT. Translation: CASSQETSTDTQYF.